This T cell receptor (beta chain) was captured by sequencing in a study of memory CD4+ T cells and cytomegalovirus serostatus. This clone was recorded a few times. Germline-derived CDR1 and CDR2 are ENHRY and SYGVKD. V was trimmed by 8 bases and J by 4 bases, leaving 11 bases between them. The CDR3 is 12 residues long. Generated by immunoSEQ multiplex PCR, the TCRdb table keeps only in-frame clones and is missing some. The sample lists about 57,000 clones, around 79% seen once, with about 0.8% in the top ten. Single viable CD3+CD4+CD8-CD45RO+ cells were sorted as the memory CD4+ T cells. This TCR was recovered from an adult in good health and CMV-seronegative. The specimen was memory CD4+ T cells from blood. The chain employs TRBV10-3 and TRBJ1-1; D possibly corresponds to TRBD1 (6 bases). The CDR3 DNA is TGTGCCATCTGGGGAGGGGGCACTGAAGCTTTCTTT. Translating it yields CAIWGGGTEAFF.